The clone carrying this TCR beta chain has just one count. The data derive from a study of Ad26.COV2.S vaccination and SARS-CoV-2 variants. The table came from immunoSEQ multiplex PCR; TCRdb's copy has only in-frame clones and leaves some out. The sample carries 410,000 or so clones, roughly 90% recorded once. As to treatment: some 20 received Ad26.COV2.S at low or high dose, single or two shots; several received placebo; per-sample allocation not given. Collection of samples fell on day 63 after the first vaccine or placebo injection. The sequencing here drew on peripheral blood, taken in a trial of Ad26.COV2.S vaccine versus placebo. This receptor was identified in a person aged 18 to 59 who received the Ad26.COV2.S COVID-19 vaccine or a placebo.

In DNA, the CDR3 is TGCGCCAGCAGCCGAAACCGGGACACTTACGAGCAGTACTTC. It is translated as CASSRNRDTYEQYF. V is TRBV4-3 and J is TRBJ2-7; D possibly corresponds to TRBD1 (6 bases). The germline V gene encodes CDR1 LGHNA and CDR2 YSLEER. The CDR3 runs to 14 residues. Trimming shortened V by 4 bases and J by 4 bases, and 14 bases separated the two germline ends.